This is a list of T cell receptor beta chains from one sample in a study of OX40 agonist ivuxolimab in advanced cancers. The repertoire was sequenced with immunoSEQ multiplex PCR; TCRdb's copy has only in-frame clones and lacks some. The sample holds tens of thousands of clones, 84% seen once. Sequenced here: CD4+ or CD8+ T cells sorted from blood, sampled in a trial of the OX40 agonist ivuxolimab. The receptors were gathered from an adult with an advanced solid tumor such as melanoma, head and neck, liver or kidney cancer. CDR3s include the opening cysteine and the closing phenylalanine or tryptophan. D genes are given only for firm matches. Expanded clones are given a class, and other clones once, few, many or no size at all.

>TRBJ2-7|TRBD1|TRBV7-3|-
TGTGCCAGCAGCTTAGGGACAGGCTCCTACGAGCAGTACTTC
CASSLGTGSYEQYF
>TRBJ1-3|-|TRBV9|-
TGTGCCAGCAGCGTTCGGAGCTCTGGAAACACCATATATTTT
CASSVRSSGNTIYF
>TRBJ2-2|TRBD2|TRBV7-6|-
TGTGCCAGCAGCTTTACGGGGGGCGGGGAGCTGTTTTTT
CASSFTGGGELFF
>TRBJ1-2|-|TRBV6-5|-
TGTGCCAGCAGTTCCCCGGGGTTGGTGGGCTACACCTTC
CASSSPGLVGYTF
>TRBJ2-2|-|TRBV10-2|-
TGCGCCAGCAGTGAGTCTAGGATTACCGGAGAGCTGTTTTTT
CASSESRITGELFF
>TRBJ1-1|-|TRBV30|-
TGTGCCTGGAGTACATCGTGGAACACTGAAGCTTTCTTT
CAWSTSWNTEAFF
>TRBJ2-7|-|TRBV6-6|-
TGTGCCAGCCGCCCCGGAGTCTCCTACGAGCAGTACTTC
CASRPGVSYEQYF
>TRBJ2-5|-|TRBV2|once
TGTGCCAGCAGTGTAAACCGCCAAGAGACCCAGTACTTC
CASSVNRQETQYF
>TRBJ1-6|TRBD1|TRBV19|-
TGTGCCAGTAGTACCCGGGACAGGGGAAGTATGAATTCACCCCTCCACTTT
CASSTRDRGSMNSPLHF
>TRBJ2-1|-|TRBV4-1|-
TGCGCCAGCAGCCAAGCAGCGGAATACAATGAGCAGTTCTTC
CASSQAAEYNEQFF